The 28 T cell receptor beta chains listed next were all sequenced from one sample in a study of CD8 T cells in ankylosing spondylitis. TCRdb processed the 5' RACE reads anew with MiXCR; each CDR3 protein has one entry. The repertoire holds around 300,000 distinct CDR3 sequences, with approximately 15% as singletons. The sequencing input was blood, either unsorted or a sorted T cell fraction (not recorded which). These receptors all come from a male donor with ankylosing spondylitis or in good health (not recorded which).

DNA of the CDR3: TGCAGTGCAAGGACTAGCGGGGGCTCTGGGGCCAACGTCCTGACTTTC. Residues: CSARTSGGSGANVLTF. This chain links TRBV20-1 with TRBJ2-6; 13 nucleotides align to TRBD2. With 6 bases clipped from V and 0 bases from J, the junction kept 2 bases outside the gene matches. Germline V CDR1 and CDR2: DFQATT, SNEGSKA (reference sequence). The CDR3 has 16 amino acids.

This clonotype was detected only once. J is TRBJ2-7 and V is TRBV7-2; a possible D gene is TRBD2 (6 bases). CDR1 and CDR2 from the germline V gene are SGHTA and FQGNSA. V was clipped by 4 bases and J by 2 bases, with 15 bases between them. The CDR3 has 15 amino acids. The CDR3 is CASSSPRGGTYEQYF. The CDR3 DNA sequence: TGTGCCAGCAGCTCTCCTCGGGGCGGGACCTACGAGCAGTACTTC.

In its sample, this clonotype was seen a few times. The chain carries TRBV20-1 and TRBJ2-1; D might be TRBD1 (6 bases). CDR3 size: 16 residues. The ends were cut back, 1 base at V and 2 bases at J, with 15 bases in the middle. Germline-derived CDR1 and CDR2 are DFQATT and SNEGSKA (reference sequence). DNA for the CDR3: TGCAGTGCTAGAGCGAGGGGGTCGGGTACCTACAATGAGCAGTTCTTC. The encoded protein is CSARARGSGTYNEQFF.

CDR3 DNA sequence: TGTGCCAGCAGCCGGGCCACAGGGGGCGGAAACACCATATATTTT. Its translation: CASSRATGGGNTIYF. This sequence joins TRBV7-2 and TRBJ1-3; 9 nucleotides align to TRBD1. The germline V gene encodes CDR1 SGHTA and CDR2 FQGNSA. There are 15 residues in the CDR3. J lost 4 bases, V lost 5 bases, and 6 bases had no gene match.

The chain is built from TRBV20-1 and TRBJ2-7; D is ambiguous. The CDR3 length is 13 residues. CDR1 and CDR2 from the germline V gene are DFQATT and SNEGSKA (reference sequence). The V gene lost 0 bases and the J gene lost 2 bases, with 8 bases spanning the gap. The CDR3 is CSARDPGAYEQYF. The CDR3 DNA is TGCAGTGCTAGAGATCCCGGAGCCTACGAGCAGTACTTC.

This clonotype was counted between two and nine times. The rearrangement links TRBV9 to TRBJ1-2; D is possibly TRBD1 (5 bases). V lost 3 bases and J lost 0, with 12 bases in between. CDR3 length: 15 residues. The germline gives CDR1 SGDLS, CDR2 YYNGEE. The CDR3 nucleotides are TGTGCCAGCAGCGCCGAGGGGTTATCTAACTATGGCTACACCTTC. Translating it yields CASSAEGLSNYGYTF.

This chain uses TRBV12-3 or TRBV12-4 with TRBJ2-3; 9 bases align to TRBD2. CDR3 length equals 17 residues. The V gene end was trimmed by 5 bases and the J gene end by 4 bases; junction bases not matched to a gene: 13. CDR3: CASSLVSSGVSPDTQYF. The CDR3 coding sequence is TGTGCCAGCAGTCTGGTGTCTAGCGGGGTGTCACCAGATACGCAGTATTTT.

Many counts were recorded for this clonotype. This rearrangement joins TRBV12-3 or TRBV12-4 to TRBJ1-1; D is perhaps TRBD1 (5 bases). The CDR3 has 14 residues. Between the trimmed V and J ends, which lost 7 bases and 3 bases, there was a span of 15 bases. This chain's CDR3 is CASITGNRYTEAFF. The CDR3 DNA reads as TGTGCCAGCATCACAGGTAACCGGTACACTGAAGCTTTCTTT.

The genes are TRBV19 and TRBJ2-1; 10 bases align to TRBD2. The V gene's germline CDR1 is LNHDA and CDR2 SQIVND (reference sequence). The CDR3 is 16 amino acids. Losses at the gene ends were 4 bases for V and 7 bases for J; bases not matched to a gene: 10. The CDR3 DNA follows: TGTGCCAGTAGTACGGCCGGACTAGCGGCACCTAATGAGCAGTTCTTC. Residues: CASSTAGLAAPNEQFF.

This clonotype was observed many times. V gene TRBV7-9 combines with J gene TRBJ1-1; D gene uncertain. Germline V gives CDR1 SEHNR, CDR2 FQNEAQ (reference sequence). The V and J ends lost 5 bases and 7 bases respectively, with 14 bases between them. The CDR3 length is 13 residues. The CDR3 loop reads CASSPPGGSEAFF. In DNA, the CDR3 is TGTGCCAGCAGCCCCCCAGGCGGGAGTGAAGCTTTCTTT.

The chain joins TRBV29-1 to TRBJ1-2; D remains unclear. The germline V and J ends were trimmed by 3 bases and 4 bases, with 12 bases remaining between them. Per germline, CDR1 SQVTM and CDR2 ANQGSEA. The CDR3 spans 13 residues. In nucleotides, the CDR3 is TGCAGCGTTGATCCTGGCAGTGGCTATGGCTACACCTTC. Translating it yields CSVDPGSGYGYTF.

This clonotype was seen a handful of times. V usage is TRBV6-5 and J usage is TRBJ1-2; TRBD1 matches 9 bases. CDR3 length: 15 residues. CDR1 is MNHEY, CDR2 SVGAGI, per germline. Unmatched junction bases numbered 4, after V lost 0 bases and J lost 5 bases. CDR3 nucleotides: TGTGCCAGCAGTTACTCCGGGACAGGGAATTATGGCTACACCTTC. The encoded protein is CASSYSGTGNYGYTF.

This clonotype was counted ten times or more. This rearrangement joins TRBV6-5 to TRBJ2-2; 8 nucleotides align to TRBD1. The CDR3 has 15 amino acids. J was trimmed by 5 bases and V by 4 bases; bases with no gene match: 6. The germline CDR1 and CDR2 sequences are MNHEY and SVGAGI. The CDR3 bases are TGTGCCAGCAGTTTAGGACAGGGCGGAACCGGGGAGCTGTTTTTT. It encodes CASSLGQGGTGELFF.

This clonotype was found a few times. V is TRBV18 and J is TRBJ2-7; TRBD1 is a possible D gene (5 bases). In germline, CDR1 is KGHSH, CDR2 LQKENI. CDR3 length: 15 residues. V lost 3 bases, J lost 2 bases, and 14 bases lay in between. The DNA for the CDR3 is TGTGCCAGCTCACCGGGGCAGGGTCTCACCTACGAGCAGTACTTC. Its translation: CASSPGQGLTYEQYF. Full variable domain (remainder filled in from reference TRBV18 and TRBJ2-7): NAGVMQNPRHLVRRRGQEARLRCSPMKGHSHVYWYRQLPEEGLKFMVYLQKENIIDESGMPKERFSAEFPKEGPSILRIQQVVRGDSAAYFCASSPGQGLTYEQYFGPGTRLTVT.

This clonotype appeared a few times. This chain connects TRBV20-1 to TRBJ2-2; TRBD2 is a possible D gene (5 bases). The CDR3 runs to 16 residues. V lost 1 base to trimming and J lost 2 bases, with 14 bases between them. Germline-derived CDR1 and CDR2 are DFQATT and SNEGSKA (reference sequence). Written as DNA, the CDR3 is TGCAGTGCTAGAGGGACTCATCGGGTAAACACCGGGGAGCTGTTTTTT. Its protein is CSARGTHRVNTGELFF.

This clonotype was recorded a few times. J is TRBJ1-5 and V is TRBV5-1, with D unclear. The germline CDR1 and CDR2 sequences are SGHRS and YFSETQ. Trimming shortened V by 0 bases and J by 4 bases, and 14 bases separated the two germline ends. The length of the CDR3 is 16 residues. The CDR3 DNA reads as TGCGCCAGCAGCTTGGACTACGGAGTCGGGAATCAGCCCCAGCATTTT. Protein sequence: CASSLDYGVGNQPQHF.

This clonotype has more than one count but fewer than ten. The J gene is TRBJ2-3, the V gene TRBV20-1, with a weak D call TRBD2 (5 bases). Germline V CDR1 and CDR2: DFQATT, SNEGSKA (reference sequence). Trimming shortened V by 4 bases and J by 3 bases, and 11 bases separated the two germline ends. The CDR3 has 13 amino acids. The CDR3 reads CSAKPGGTDTQYF. The CDR3 DNA is TGCAGTGCTAAACCTGGCGGGACAGATACGCAGTATTTT.

This clonotype has only a few counts. The rearrangement links TRBV5-1 to TRBJ2-4, with D possibly matching TRBD2 (5 bases). The germline V gene encodes CDR1 SGHRS and CDR2 YFSETQ. The CDR3 loop spans 15 amino acids. Trimming left V 0 bases short and J 1 base short, with 8 bases between. The chain's CDR3 is CASSLVTGAKNIQYF. CDR3 nucleotide sequence: TGCGCCAGCAGCTTGGTTACGGGGGCCAAAAACATTCAGTACTTC. The full variable domain, with the rest looked up from reference TRBV5-1 and TRBJ2-4, is KAGVTQTPRYLIKTRGQQVTLSCSPISGHRSVSWYQQTPGQGLQFLFEYFSETQRNKGNFPGRFSGRQFSNSRSEMNVSTLELGDSALYLCASSLVTGAKNIQYFGAGTRLSVL.

This clonotype appeared many times. The chain carries TRBV6-1 and TRBJ1-1, with TRBD1 identical over 7 bases. The CDR3 is made up of 16 amino acids. The V segment lost 3 bases and the J segment 3 bases; nucleotides outside the gene matches: 10. The germline CDR1 and CDR2 sequences are MNHNS and SASEGT. This chain's CDR3 is CASSDRQGVSDTEAFF. CDR3 nucleotides: TGTGCCAGCAGTGACCGACAGGGCGTCTCGGACACTGAAGCTTTCTTT.

This chain links TRBV20-1 with TRBJ1-1; D remains ambiguous. Germline CDR1 and CDR2: DFQATT and SNEGSKA (reference sequence). The germline V and J ends were trimmed by 4 bases and 4 bases, with 16 bases remaining between them. This CDR3 is built from 14 residues. CDR3 in DNA: TGCAGTGCTATCAAAGGGCCACCCACCACTGAAGCTTTCTTT. Encoded protein: CSAIKGPPTTEAFF.

This clonotype came up a few times. The gene calls are TRBV5-6 and TRBJ1-2; 8 positions agree with TRBD1. V was clipped by 3 bases and J by 4 bases; unmatched bases: 2. The CDR3 is 13 amino acids. Looked up from germline, CDR1 is SGHDT and CDR2 is YYEEEE. The CDR3 here is CASSSDRAYGYTF. CDR3 in DNA: TGTGCCAGCAGCTCGGACAGGGCCTATGGCTACACCTTC.

In its sample, this clonotype was seen a few times. The J gene is TRBJ2-2, the V gene TRBV9, with TRBD2 as a possible D gene (5 bases). The V and J ends lost 0 bases and 7 bases respectively, with 10 bases between them. In germline, CDR1 is SGDLS, CDR2 YYNGEE. The CDR3 is 14 amino acids. CDR3 nucleotides: TGTGCCAGCAGCGTAGCCTCAGCGGTCGGGGAGCTGTTTTTT. Its protein is CASSVASAVGELFF.

The chain links TRBV6-6 to TRBJ2-7; D unresolved. The CDR3 spans 11 residues. V was pared by 10 bases and J by 3 bases, with 10 bases between. The germline CDR1 and CDR2 sequences are MNHNY and SVGAGI (reference sequence). The CDR3 coding sequence is TGTGCCACCGCTTCGGGCTACGAGCAGTACTTC. This translates into CATASGYEQYF.

This clonotype was detected only a few times. The chain links TRBV5-1 to TRBJ2-2; D gene unclear. The CDR3 sequence is 13 residues long. Trimming pared 7 bases from V and 1 base from J, leaving 8 bases between. Germline loops: CDR1 SGHRS, CDR2 YFSETQ. The CDR3 DNA reads as TGCGCCAGCGGAGATCGGAACACCGGGGAGCTGTTTTTT. Translating gives CASGDRNTGELFF.

V is TRBV5-1 and J is TRBJ2-5; D is uncertain. CDR3 length: 13 residues. From germline, CDR1 is SGHRS and CDR2 YFSETQ. V lost 3 bases and J 5 bases, leaving 11 bases between the germline ends. The CDR3 reads CASSSDFAETQYF. CDR3 sequence (DNA): TGCGCCAGCAGCTCCGACTTCGCTGAGACCCAGTACTTC.

The V and J genes are TRBV5-1 and TRBJ2-7, with no clear D. The germline gives CDR1 SGHRS, CDR2 YFSETQ. V dropped 0 bases and J dropped 4 bases, with 11 bases sitting between them. This CDR3 spans 14 amino acids. CDR3 in DNA: TGCGCCAGCAGCTTGGTAGGGCAGATGTACGAGCAGTACTTC. Its protein product is CASSLVGQMYEQYF. The full variable domain, completed using reference TRBV5-1 and TRBJ2-7, is KAGVTQTPRYLIKTRGQQVTLSCSPISGHRSVSWYQQTPGQGLQFLFEYFSETQRNKGNFPGRFSGRQFSNSRSEMNVSTLELGDSALYLCASSLVGQMYEQYFGPGTRLTVT.

The gene calls are TRBV7-9 and TRBJ2-1, with TRBD2 identical over 11 bases. Per germline, CDR1 SEHNR and CDR2 FQNEAQ (reference sequence). The CDR3 is 15 residues long. The trim removed 3 bases at V and 3 bases at J, leaving 1 base unmatched. The CDR3 protein is CASSLTSGNYNEQFF. The CDR3 bases are TGTGCCAGCAGCTTGACTAGCGGGAACTACAATGAGCAGTTCTTC.

The chain uses TRBV6-5 and TRBJ2-1, with D unresolved. Deletions cut 2 bases from V and 10 bases from J, with 15 bases between. Germline CDR1 reads MNHEY; CDR2 reads SVGAGI. The CDR3 extends over 14 amino acids. CDR3 DNA: TGTGCCAGCAGTTACAGGTTGGACGGGCCCGAGCAGTTCTTC. Amino acids: CASSYRLDGPEQFF.